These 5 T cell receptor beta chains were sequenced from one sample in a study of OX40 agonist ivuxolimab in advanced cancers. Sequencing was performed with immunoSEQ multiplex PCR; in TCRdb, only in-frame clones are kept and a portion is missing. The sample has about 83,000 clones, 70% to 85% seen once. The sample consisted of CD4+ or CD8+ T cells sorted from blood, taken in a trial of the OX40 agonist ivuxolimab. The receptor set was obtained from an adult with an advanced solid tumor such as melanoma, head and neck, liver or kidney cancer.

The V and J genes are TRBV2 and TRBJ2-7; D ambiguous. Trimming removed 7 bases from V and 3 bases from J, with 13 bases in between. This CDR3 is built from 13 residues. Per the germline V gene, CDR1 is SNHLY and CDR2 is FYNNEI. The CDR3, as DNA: TGTGCCAGCAACTCAAGGGAAAGCTACGAGCAGTACTTC. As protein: CASNSRESYEQYF.

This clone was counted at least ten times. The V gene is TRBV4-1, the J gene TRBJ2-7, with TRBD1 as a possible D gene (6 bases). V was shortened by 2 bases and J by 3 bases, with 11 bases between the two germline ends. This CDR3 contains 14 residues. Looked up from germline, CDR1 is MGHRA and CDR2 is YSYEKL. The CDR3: CASSQSDRNYEQYF. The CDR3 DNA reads TGCGCCAGCAGCCAATCCGACAGGAACTACGAGCAGTACTTC.

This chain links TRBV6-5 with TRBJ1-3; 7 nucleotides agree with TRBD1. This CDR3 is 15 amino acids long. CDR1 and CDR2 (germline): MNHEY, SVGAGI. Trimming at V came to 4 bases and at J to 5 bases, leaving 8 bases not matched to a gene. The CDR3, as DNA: TGTGCCAGCAGTTTGACAGGGATGTTAAGAAACACCATATATTTT. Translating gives CASSLTGMLRNTIYF.

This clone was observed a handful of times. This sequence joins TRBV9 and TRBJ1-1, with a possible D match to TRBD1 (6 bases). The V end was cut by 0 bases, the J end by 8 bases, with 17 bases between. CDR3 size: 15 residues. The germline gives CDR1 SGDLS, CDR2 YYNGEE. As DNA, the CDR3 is TGTGCCAGCAGCGTAGATGGACAGTCACTCAACGAAGCTTTCTTT. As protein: CASSVDGQSLNEAFF.

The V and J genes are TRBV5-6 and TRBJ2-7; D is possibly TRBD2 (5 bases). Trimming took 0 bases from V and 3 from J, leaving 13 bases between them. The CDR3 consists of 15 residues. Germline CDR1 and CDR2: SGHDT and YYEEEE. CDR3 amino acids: CASSLGRGPHYEQYF. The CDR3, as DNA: TGTGCCAGCAGCTTGGGTCGAGGGCCTCACTACGAGCAGTACTTC.